Included here is one T cell receptor beta chain sequence, with context. Its specificity is not known. With 3 bases clipped from V and 3 bases from J, the junction kept 6 bases outside the gene matches. The CDR3 has 15 amino acids. Germline CDR1 reads SGHRS; CDR2 reads YFSETQ. This sample is drawn from a study of cytomegalovirus exposure and HLA in healthy donors. Overall study results and limits: A classifier reportedly called cytomegalovirus status with high sensitivity and specificity. Some TCR beta chains (about 170 of them) were listed as cytomegalovirus-associated.

Libraries were prepared by immunoSEQ multiplex PCR; TCRdb keeps only in-frame clonotypes and omits some of them. The sample consists of over 100,000 clones, roughly 90% of them appearing once. Sequenced: PBMCs. This sequence joins TRBV5-1 and TRBJ2-3; 8 bases fit TRBD2. The TCR comes from a woman under 30 in good health and CMV-seronegative. The chain's CDR3 is CASSWTGTRTDTQYF. The DNA for the CDR3 is TGCGCCAGCAGCTGGACCGGGACTAGAACAGATACGCAGTATTTT.